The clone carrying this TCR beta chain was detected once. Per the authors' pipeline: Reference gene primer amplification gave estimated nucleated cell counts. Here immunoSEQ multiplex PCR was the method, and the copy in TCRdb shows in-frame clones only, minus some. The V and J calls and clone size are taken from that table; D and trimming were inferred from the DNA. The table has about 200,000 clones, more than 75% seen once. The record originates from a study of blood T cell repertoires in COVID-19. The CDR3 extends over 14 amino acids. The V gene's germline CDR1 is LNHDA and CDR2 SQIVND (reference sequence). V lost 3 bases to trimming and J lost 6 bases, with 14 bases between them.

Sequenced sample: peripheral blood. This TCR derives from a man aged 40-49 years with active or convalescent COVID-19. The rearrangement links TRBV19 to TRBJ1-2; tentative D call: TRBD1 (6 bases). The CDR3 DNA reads TGTGCCAGTAGTATTTTGGACAGAGCCAATGGCTACACCTTC. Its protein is CASSILDRANGYTF.